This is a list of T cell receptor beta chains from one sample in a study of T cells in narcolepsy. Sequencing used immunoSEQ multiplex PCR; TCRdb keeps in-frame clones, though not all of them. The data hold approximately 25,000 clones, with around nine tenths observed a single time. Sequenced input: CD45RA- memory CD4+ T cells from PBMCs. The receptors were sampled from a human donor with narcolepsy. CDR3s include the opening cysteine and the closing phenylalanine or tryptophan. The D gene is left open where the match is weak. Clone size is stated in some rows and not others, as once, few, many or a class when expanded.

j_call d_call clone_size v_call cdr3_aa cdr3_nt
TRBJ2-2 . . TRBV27 CASRWSGQTGELFF TGTGCCAGCAGATGGTCAGGGCAAACCGGGGAGCTGTTTTTT
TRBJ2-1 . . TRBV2 CASSPSQVYNEQFF TGTGCCAGCAGTCCCTCACAGGTCTACAATGAGCAGTTCTTC
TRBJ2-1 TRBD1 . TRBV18 CASSQDRGYNNEQFF TGTGCCAGCTCCCAGGACAGGGGGTACAACAATGAGCAGTTCTTC
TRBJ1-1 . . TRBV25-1 CASSEYQEGTEAFF TGTGCCAGCAGTGAATATCAGGAGGGAACTGAAGCTTTCTTT
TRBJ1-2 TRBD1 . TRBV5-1 CASSRTGVGYGYTF TGCGCCAGCAGCAGGACAGGGGTTGGCTATGGCTACACCTTC
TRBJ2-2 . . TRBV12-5 CASTKTGLGTGELFF TGTGCTAGCACGAAGACCGGTCTCGGAACCGGGGAGCTGTTTTTT
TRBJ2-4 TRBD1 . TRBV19 CASSRGTKNIQYF TGTGCCAGTTCCAGGGGGACCAAAAACATTCAGTACTTC
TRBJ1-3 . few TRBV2 CASRSLFSGNTIYF TGTGCCAGCAGGAGCTTGTTCTCTGGAAACACCATATATTTT
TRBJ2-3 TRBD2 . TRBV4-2 CASSQEIPTSGGWDTQYF TGTGCCAGCAGCCAAGAGATCCCCACTAGCGGGGGTTGGGATACGCAGTATTTT
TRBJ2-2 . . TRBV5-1 CASSLEGYAGELFF TGCGCCAGCAGCTTGGAGGGTTACGCCGGGGAGCTGTTTTTT
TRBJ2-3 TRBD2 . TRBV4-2 CASSPSSSGGENTQYF TGTGCCAGCAGCCCCTCCTCTAGCGGGGGGGAGAATACGCAGTATTTT
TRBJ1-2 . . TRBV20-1 CSALQGYGYTF TGCAGTGCTCTACAGGGTTATGGCTACACCTTC
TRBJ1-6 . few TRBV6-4 CASSDELPGRRVGLYNSPLHF TGTGCCAGCAGTGACGAGTTACCGGGACGGAGAGTGGGGCTCTATAATTCACCCCTCCACTTT
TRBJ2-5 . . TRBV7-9 CASSLGVAGTGETQYF TGTGCCAGCAGCTTAGGGGTAGCGGGGACAGGAGAGACCCAGTACTTC
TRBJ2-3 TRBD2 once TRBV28 CASSTSASTDTQYF TGTGCCAGCAGTACTAGCGCCAGCACAGATACGCAGTATTTT
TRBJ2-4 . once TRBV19 CASRNIEGAKNIQYF TGTGCCAGTAGGAATATCGAGGGGGCCAAAAACATTCAGTACTTC
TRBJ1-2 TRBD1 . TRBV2 CASRLDRFGYTF TGTGCCAGCAGATTGGACAGGTTTGGCTACACCTTC
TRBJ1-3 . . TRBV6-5 CASRLAVNSGNTIYF TGTGCCAGCAGGCTCGCGGTCAACTCTGGAAACACCATATATTTT
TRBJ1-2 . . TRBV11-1 CASSLNQLRGYTF TGTGCCAGCAGCTTAAACCAACTCCGCGGCTACACCTTC
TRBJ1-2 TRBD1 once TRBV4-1 CASSQDVGTAYGYTF TGCGCCAGCAGCCAAGATGTAGGGACAGCCTATGGCTACACCTTC
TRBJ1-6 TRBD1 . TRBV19 CASRAGTGVGNSPLHF TGTGCCAGTCGGGCCGGGACAGGGGTCGGGAATTCACCCCTCCACTTT
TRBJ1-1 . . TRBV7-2 CASSLRQGRNTEAFF TGTGCCAGCAGCTTACGGCAGGGTAGGAACACTGAAGCTTTCTTT
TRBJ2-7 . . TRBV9 CASRGPTSYEQYF TGTGCCAGCCGGGGTCCCACCTCCTACGAGCAGTACTTC
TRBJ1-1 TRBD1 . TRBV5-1 CASSLALTGAMNTEAFF TGCGCCAGCAGCTTGGCCTTGACAGGGGCCATGAACACTGAAGCTTTCTTT
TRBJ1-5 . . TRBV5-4 CASSLDDQPQHF TGTGCCAGCAGCTTGGATGATCAGCCCCAGCATTTT
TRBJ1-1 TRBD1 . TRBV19 CASSPRDRNTEAFF TGTGCCAGTAGTCCTCGGGACAGGAACACTGAAGCTTTCTTT
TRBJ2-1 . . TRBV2 CARGFGGGEQFF TGTGCCAGGGGCTTCGGGGGTGGCGAGCAGTTCTTC
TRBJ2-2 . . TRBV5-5 CASSSFPTVNTGELFF TGTGCCAGCAGCTCCTTCCCGACGGTGAACACCGGGGAGCTGTTTTTT